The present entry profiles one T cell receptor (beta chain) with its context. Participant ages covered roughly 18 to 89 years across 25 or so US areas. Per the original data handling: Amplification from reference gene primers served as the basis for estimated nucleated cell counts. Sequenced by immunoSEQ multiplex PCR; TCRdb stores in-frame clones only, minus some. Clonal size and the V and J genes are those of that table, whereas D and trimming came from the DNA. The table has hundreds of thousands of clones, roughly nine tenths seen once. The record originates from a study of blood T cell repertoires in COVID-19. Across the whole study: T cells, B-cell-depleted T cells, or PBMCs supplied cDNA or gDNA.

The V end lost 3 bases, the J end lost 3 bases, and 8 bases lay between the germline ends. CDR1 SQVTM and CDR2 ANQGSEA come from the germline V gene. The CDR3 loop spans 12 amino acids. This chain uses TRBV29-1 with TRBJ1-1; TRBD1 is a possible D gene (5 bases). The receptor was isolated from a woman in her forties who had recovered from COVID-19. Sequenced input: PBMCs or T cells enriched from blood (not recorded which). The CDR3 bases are TGCAGCGTTGATAAGGGGTACACTGAAGCTTTCTTT. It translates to CSVDKGYTEAFF.